The present T cell receptor beta chain was sequenced within a study of cytomegalovirus exposure and HLA in healthy donors. The CDR3 has 15 amino acids. Germline V gene sequence: CDR1 LNHNV, CDR2 YYDKDF (reference sequence). Losses at the gene ends were 10 bases for V and 4 bases for J; bases not matched to a gene: 11. Researchers ran the PCR with 60 Vbeta and 13 Jbeta primers. Clones were sequenced by immunoSEQ multiplex PCR, and TCRdb holds only the in-frame ones, with some missing. This repertoire shows just over 150,000 clones, about 79% found once; its top ten account for more than 0.75%. V usage is TRBV15 and J usage is TRBJ2-1, with 9 bases that match TRBD2. This receptor was obtained from a woman aged 45-65 years in good health and CMV-seropositive. The source material was PBMCs. The CDR3 nucleotides are TGTGCCATCGAACATAGCGGGAGACCTTACAATGAGCAGTTCTTC. It specifies CAIEHSGRPYNEQFF.